This T cell receptor (beta chain) was retrieved from a study of early T cells in non-severe SARS-CoV-2 infection. The overall study: Sequencing of unsorted whole blood was done on bulk RNA, leaving chains unpaired. Findings and caveats of the study: Clonotype matching in VDJdb favored anti-spike CD8 responses and did not capture private and CD4 specificities.

This clonotype was counted a few times. No antigen is known for it. CDR3 length: 12 amino acids. Germline CDR1 LGHDT, CDR2 YNNKEL (reference sequence). V dropped 1 base and J dropped 14 bases, with 12 bases sitting between them. Tagging with unique molecular identifiers was applied to individual cDNA molecules. TCRdb called the 5' RACE reads again in MiXCR, with one record for every CDR3 protein. The data hold about 69,000 distinct CDR3 sequences, with roughly 13% observed a single time. The source of this sequence is an adult who was a healthcare worker with PCR-confirmed SARS-CoV-2 infection or an uninfected control (not recorded which). The V call is TRBV3-1, the J call TRBJ2-1; no clear D gene. Sequenced: whole blood. The CDR3 region has the DNA TGTGCCAGCAGCCAAGGGTGGTCTTCCAAGTTCTTC. Its protein product is CASSQGWSSKFF.